This T cell receptor beta chain appears in the sequencing data of a study of blood T cell repertoires in COVID-19. V was clipped by 5 bases and J by 4 bases; unmatched bases: 7. The CDR3 is made up of 15 amino acids. Germline loops: CDR1 SGHVS, CDR2 FQNEAQ. Authors' analysis steps: Amplifying reference gene primers gave estimates of nucleated cell counts. Clones were sequenced by immunoSEQ multiplex PCR, and TCRdb holds only the in-frame ones, with some missing. Clone size and V and J calls were adopted from that table, with D and trimming inferred from the DNA. The table shows approximately 110,000 clones, with about 85% occurring only once.

This TCR was sampled from a human donor in a cohort sampled during active COVID-19. Sequencing was done on a sample of peripheral blood. The V gene is TRBV7-8, the J gene TRBJ2-2; 7 bases agree with TRBD1. This chain's CDR3 is CASSNRDSATGELFF. The DNA of the CDR3 is TGTGCCAGCAGCAACCGGGACAGCGCCACCGGGGAGCTGTTTTTT.